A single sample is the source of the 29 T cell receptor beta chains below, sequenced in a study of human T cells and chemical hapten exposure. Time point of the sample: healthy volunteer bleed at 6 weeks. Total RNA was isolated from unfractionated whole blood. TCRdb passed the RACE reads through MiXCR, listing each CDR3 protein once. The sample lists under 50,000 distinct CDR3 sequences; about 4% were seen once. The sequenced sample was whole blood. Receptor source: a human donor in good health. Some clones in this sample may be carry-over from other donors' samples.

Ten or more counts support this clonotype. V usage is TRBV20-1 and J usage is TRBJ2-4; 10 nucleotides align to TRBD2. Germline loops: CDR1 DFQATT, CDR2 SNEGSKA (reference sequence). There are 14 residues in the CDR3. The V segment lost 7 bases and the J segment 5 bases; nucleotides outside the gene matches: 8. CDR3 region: CSGAGSGRENIQYF. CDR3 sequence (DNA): TGCAGTGGCGCAGGAAGCGGGAGGGAAAACATTCAGTACTTC.

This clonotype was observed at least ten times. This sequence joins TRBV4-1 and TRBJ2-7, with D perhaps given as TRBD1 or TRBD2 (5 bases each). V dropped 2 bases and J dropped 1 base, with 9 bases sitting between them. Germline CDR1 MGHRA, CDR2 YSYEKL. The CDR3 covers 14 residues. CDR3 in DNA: TGCGCCAGCAGCCAAAGGGACGAATCCTACGAGCAGTACTTC. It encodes CASSQRDESYEQYF.

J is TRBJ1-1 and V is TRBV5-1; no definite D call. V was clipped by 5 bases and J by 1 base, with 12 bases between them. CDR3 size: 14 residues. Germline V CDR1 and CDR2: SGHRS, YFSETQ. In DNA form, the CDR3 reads TGCGCCAGCAGACACGGACCGACGAACACTGAAGCTTTCTTT. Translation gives CASRHGPTNTEAFF.

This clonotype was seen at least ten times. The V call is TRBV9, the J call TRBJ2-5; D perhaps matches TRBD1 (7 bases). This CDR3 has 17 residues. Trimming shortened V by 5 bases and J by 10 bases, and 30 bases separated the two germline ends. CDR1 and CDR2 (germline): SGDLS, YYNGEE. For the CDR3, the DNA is TGTGCCAGCAGTGAGTCGGAGGGACAGCAAATGAAAGTAGGCCAGTACTTC. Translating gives CASSESEGQQMKVGQYF.

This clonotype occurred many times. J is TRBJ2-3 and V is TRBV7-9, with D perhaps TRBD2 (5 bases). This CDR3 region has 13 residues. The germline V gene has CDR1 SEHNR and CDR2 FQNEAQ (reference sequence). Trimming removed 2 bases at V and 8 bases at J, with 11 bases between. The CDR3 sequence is CASSLSSGSTQYF. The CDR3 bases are TGTGCCAGCAGCTTAAGTTCGGGGTCTACGCAGTATTTT.

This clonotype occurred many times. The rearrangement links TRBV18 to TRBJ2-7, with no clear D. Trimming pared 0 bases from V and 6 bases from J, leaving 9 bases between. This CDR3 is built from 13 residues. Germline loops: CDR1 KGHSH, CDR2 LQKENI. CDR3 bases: TGTGCCAGCTCACCACCCAGCAGGCCCGAGCAGTACTTC. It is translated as CASSPPSRPEQYF.

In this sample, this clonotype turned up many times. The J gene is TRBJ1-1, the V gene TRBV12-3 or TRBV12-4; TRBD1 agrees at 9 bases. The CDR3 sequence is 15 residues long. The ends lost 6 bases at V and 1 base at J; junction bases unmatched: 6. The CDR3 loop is CASRPLGQGNTEAFF. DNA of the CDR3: TGTGCCAGCAGACCCCTGGGACAGGGGAACACTGAAGCTTTCTTT.

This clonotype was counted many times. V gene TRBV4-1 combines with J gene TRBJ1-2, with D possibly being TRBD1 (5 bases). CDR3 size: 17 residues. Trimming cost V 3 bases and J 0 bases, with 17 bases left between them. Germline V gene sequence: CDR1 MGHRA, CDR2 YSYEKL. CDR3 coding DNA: TGCGCCAGCAGCCATTGGGGCAGGGTGTTATCTAACTATGGCTACACCTTC. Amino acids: CASSHWGRVLSNYGYTF.

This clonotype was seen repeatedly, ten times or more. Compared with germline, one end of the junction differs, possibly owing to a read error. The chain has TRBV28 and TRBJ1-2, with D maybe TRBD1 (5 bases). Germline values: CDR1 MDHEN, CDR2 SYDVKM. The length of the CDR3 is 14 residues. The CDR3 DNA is TGTGCCAGCAGTAGGAGCGGCAGGGCCTATGGTTACACCTTC. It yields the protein CASSRSGRAYGYTF.

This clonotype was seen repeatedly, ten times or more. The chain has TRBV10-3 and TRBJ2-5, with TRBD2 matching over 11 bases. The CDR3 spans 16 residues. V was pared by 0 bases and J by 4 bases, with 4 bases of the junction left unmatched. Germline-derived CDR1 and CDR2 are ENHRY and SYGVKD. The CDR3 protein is CAISESLAGVLETQYF. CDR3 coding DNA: TGTGCCATCAGTGAGTCACTAGCGGGAGTTCTAGAGACCCAGTACTTC.

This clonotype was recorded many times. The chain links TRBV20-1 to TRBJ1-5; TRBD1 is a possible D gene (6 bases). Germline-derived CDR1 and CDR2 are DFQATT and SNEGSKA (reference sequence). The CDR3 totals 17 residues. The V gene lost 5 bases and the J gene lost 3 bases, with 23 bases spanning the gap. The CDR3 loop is CSAHRDTGRFINQPQHF. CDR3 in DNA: TGCAGTGCTCACCGGGACACCGGGCGGTTTATCAATCAGCCCCAGCATTTT.

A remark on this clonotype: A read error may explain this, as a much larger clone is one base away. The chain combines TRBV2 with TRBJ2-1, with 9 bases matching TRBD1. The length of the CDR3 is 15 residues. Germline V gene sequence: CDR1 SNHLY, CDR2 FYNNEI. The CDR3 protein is CASSEWTGAYNKQFF. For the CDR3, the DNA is TGTGCCAGCAGTGAATGGACAGGGGCCTACAATAAGCAGTTCTTC.

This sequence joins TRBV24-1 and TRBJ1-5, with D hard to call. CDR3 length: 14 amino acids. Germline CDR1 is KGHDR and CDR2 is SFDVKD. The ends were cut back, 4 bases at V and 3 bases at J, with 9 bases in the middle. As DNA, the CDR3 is TGTGCCACCAGTGAAGCCGGGCCCAATCAGCCCCAGCATTTT. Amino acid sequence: CATSEAGPNQPQHF.

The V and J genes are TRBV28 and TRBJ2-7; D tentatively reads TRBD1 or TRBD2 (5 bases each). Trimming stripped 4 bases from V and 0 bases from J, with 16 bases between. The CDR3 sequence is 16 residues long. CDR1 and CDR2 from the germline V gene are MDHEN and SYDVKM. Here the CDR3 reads CASSWERDVDSYEQYF. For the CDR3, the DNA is TGTGCCAGCAGTTGGGAGAGGGACGTAGACTCCTACGAGCAGTACTTC.

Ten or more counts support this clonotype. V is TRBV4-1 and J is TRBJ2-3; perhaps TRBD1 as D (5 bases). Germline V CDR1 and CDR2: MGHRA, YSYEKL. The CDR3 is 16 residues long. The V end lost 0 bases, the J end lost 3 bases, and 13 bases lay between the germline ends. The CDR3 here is CASSQDKWGPTDTQYF. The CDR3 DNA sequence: TGCGCCAGCAGCCAAGATAAGTGGGGCCCTACAGATACGCAGTATTTT.

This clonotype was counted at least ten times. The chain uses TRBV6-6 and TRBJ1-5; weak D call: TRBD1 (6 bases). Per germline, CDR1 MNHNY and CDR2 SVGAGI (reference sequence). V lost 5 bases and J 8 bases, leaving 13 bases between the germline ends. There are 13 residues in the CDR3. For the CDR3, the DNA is TGTGCCAGCAGTAAACAGGGAGGAGAGCCCCAGCATTTT. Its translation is CASSKQGGEPQHF.

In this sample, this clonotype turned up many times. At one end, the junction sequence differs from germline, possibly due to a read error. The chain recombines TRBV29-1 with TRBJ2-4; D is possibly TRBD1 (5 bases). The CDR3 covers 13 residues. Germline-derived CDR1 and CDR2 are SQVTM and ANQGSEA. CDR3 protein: CSVVGRARNIQYF. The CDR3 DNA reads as TGCAGCGTTGTTGGCAGGGCCAGAAACATTCAGTACTTC.

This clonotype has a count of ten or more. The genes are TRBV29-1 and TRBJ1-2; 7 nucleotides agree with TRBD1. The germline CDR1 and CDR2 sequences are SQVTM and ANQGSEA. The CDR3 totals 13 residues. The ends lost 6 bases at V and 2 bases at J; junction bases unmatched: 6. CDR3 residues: CSVGTDLNYGYTF. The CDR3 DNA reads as TGCAGCGTGGGGACAGATCTCAACTATGGCTACACCTTC.

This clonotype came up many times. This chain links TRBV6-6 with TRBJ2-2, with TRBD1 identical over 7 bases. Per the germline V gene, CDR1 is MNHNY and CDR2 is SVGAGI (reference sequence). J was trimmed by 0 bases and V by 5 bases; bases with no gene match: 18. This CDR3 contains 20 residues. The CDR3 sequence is CASSPLRQGIWAANTGELFF. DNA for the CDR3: TGTGCCAGCAGTCCACTTAGACAGGGAATATGGGCCGCGAACACCGGGGAGCTGTTTTTT.

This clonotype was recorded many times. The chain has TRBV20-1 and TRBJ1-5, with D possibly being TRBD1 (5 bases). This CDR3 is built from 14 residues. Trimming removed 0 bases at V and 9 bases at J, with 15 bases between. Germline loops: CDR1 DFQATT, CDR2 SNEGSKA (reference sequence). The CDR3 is CSARDRGGMMPQHF. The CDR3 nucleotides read TGCAGTGCTAGAGATCGCGGGGGAATGATGCCCCAGCATTTT.

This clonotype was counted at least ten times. The CDR3 region is CASSANGQVTLPDTQYF. The DNA of the CDR3 is TGCGCCAGCAGCGCAAATGGCCAAGTAACGTTGCCAGATACGCAGTATTTT. V is TRBV10-1 and J is TRBJ2-3; D is unclear. CDR1 and CDR2 from the germline V gene are WNHNN and SYGVQD (reference sequence). The CDR3 has 17 amino acids. V was trimmed by 6 bases and J by 4 bases, leaving 23 bases between them.

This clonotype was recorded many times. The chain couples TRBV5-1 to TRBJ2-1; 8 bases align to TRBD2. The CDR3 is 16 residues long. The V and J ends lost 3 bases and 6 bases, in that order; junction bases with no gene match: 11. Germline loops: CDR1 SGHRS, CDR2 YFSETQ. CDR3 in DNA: TGCGCCAGCAGCTGGGAGGTGGTAGCGGGGTTCAATGAGCAGTTCTTC. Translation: CASSWEVVAGFNEQFF.

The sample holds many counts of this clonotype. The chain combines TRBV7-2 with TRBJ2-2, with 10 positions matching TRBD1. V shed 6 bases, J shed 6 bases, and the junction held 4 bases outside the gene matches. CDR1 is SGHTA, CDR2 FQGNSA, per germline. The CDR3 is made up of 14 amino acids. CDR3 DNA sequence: TGTGCCAGCAGGTGGGACAGGGGAGCCGGGGAGCTGTTTTTT. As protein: CASRWDRGAGELFF.

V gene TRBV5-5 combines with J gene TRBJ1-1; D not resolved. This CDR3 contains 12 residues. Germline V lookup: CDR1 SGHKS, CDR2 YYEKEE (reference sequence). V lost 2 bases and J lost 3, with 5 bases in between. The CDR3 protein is CASSLWDTEAFF. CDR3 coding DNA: TGTGCCAGCAGCTTATGGGACACTGAAGCTTTCTTT. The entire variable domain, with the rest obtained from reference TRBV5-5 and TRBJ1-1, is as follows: DAGVTQSPTHLIKTRGQQVTLRCSPISGHKSVSWYQQVLGQGPQFIFQYYEKEERGRGNFPDRFSARQFPNYSSELNVNALLLGDSALYLCASSLWDTEAFFGQGTRLTVV.

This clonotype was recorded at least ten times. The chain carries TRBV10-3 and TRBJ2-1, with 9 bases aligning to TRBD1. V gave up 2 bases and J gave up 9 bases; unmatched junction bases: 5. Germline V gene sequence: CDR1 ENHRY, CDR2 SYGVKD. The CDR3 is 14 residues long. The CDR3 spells CAISELTGGFEQFF. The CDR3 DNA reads TGTGCCATCAGTGAGCTGACAGGGGGGTTTGAGCAGTTCTTC.

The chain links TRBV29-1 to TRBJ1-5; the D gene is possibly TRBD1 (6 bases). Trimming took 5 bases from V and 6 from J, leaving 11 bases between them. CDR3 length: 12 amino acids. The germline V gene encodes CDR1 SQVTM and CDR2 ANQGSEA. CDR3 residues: CSVTTGSQPQHF. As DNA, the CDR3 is TGCAGCGTTACTACAGGGAGTCAGCCCCAGCATTTT.

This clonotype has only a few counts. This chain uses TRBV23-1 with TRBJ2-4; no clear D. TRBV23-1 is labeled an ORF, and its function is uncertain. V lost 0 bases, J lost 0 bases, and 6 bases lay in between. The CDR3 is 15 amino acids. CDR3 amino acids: CASSQSSLAKNIQYF. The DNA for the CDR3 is TGCGCCAGCAGTCAATCTTCCCTAGCCAAAAACATTCAGTACTTC.

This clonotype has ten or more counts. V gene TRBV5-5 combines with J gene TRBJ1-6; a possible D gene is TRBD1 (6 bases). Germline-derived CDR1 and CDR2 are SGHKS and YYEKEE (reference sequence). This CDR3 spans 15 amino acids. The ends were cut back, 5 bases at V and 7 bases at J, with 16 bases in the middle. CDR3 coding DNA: TGTGCCAGCAGACTCGACAGGATTACCAATTCACCCCTCCACTTT. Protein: CASRLDRITNSPLHF.

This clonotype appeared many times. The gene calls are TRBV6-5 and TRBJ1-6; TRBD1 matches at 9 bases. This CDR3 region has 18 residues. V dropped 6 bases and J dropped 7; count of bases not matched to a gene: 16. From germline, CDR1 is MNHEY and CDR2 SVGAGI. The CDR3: CASSEPQDRGLYNSPLHF. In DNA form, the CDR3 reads TGTGCCAGCAGCGAACCCCAAGACAGGGGGTTGTACAATTCACCCCTCCACTTT.